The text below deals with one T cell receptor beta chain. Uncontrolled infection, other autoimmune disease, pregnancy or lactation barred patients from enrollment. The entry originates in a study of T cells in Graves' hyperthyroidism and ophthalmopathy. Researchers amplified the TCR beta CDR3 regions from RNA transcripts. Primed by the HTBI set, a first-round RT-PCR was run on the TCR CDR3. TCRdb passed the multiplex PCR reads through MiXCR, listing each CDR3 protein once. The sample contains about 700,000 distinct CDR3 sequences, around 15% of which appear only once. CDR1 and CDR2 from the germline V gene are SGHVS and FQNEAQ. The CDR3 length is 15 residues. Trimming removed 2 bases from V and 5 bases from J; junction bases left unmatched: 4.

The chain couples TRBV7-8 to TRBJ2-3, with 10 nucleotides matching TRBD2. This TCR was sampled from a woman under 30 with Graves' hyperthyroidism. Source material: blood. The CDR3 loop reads CASSLSASGRDTQYF. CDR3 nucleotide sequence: TGTGCCAGCAGCTTATCGGCTAGCGGGAGAGATACGCAGTATTTT.